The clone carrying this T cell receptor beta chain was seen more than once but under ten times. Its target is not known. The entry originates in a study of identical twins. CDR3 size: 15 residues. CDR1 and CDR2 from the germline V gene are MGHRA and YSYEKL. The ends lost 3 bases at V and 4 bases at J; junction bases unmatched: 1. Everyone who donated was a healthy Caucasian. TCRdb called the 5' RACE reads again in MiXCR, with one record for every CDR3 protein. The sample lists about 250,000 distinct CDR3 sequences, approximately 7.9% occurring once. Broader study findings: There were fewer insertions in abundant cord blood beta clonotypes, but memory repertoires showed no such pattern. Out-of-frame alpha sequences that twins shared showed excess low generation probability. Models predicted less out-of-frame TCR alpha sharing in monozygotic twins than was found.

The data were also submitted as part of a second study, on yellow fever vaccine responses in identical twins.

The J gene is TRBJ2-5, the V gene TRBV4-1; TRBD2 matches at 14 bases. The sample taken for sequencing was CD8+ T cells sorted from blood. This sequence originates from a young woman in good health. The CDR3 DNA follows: TGCGCCAGCAGCCACGGGACTAGCGGGAGAGAGACCCAGTACTTC. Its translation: CASSHGTSGRETQYF.